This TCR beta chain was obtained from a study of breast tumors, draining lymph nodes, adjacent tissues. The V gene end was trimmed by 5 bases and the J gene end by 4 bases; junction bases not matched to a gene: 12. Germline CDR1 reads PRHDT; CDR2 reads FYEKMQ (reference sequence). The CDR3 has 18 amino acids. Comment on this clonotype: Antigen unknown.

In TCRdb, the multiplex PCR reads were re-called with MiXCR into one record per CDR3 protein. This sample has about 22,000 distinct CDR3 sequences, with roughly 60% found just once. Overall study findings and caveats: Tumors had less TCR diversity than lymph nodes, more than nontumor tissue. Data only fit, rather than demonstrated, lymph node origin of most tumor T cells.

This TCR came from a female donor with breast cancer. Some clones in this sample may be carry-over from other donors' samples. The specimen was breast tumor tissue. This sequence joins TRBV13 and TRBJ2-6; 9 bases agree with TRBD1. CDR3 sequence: CASSNSGTGPMGANVLTF. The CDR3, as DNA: TGTGCCAGCAGCAATTCCGGGACAGGGCCTATGGGGGCCAACGTCCTGACTTTC.